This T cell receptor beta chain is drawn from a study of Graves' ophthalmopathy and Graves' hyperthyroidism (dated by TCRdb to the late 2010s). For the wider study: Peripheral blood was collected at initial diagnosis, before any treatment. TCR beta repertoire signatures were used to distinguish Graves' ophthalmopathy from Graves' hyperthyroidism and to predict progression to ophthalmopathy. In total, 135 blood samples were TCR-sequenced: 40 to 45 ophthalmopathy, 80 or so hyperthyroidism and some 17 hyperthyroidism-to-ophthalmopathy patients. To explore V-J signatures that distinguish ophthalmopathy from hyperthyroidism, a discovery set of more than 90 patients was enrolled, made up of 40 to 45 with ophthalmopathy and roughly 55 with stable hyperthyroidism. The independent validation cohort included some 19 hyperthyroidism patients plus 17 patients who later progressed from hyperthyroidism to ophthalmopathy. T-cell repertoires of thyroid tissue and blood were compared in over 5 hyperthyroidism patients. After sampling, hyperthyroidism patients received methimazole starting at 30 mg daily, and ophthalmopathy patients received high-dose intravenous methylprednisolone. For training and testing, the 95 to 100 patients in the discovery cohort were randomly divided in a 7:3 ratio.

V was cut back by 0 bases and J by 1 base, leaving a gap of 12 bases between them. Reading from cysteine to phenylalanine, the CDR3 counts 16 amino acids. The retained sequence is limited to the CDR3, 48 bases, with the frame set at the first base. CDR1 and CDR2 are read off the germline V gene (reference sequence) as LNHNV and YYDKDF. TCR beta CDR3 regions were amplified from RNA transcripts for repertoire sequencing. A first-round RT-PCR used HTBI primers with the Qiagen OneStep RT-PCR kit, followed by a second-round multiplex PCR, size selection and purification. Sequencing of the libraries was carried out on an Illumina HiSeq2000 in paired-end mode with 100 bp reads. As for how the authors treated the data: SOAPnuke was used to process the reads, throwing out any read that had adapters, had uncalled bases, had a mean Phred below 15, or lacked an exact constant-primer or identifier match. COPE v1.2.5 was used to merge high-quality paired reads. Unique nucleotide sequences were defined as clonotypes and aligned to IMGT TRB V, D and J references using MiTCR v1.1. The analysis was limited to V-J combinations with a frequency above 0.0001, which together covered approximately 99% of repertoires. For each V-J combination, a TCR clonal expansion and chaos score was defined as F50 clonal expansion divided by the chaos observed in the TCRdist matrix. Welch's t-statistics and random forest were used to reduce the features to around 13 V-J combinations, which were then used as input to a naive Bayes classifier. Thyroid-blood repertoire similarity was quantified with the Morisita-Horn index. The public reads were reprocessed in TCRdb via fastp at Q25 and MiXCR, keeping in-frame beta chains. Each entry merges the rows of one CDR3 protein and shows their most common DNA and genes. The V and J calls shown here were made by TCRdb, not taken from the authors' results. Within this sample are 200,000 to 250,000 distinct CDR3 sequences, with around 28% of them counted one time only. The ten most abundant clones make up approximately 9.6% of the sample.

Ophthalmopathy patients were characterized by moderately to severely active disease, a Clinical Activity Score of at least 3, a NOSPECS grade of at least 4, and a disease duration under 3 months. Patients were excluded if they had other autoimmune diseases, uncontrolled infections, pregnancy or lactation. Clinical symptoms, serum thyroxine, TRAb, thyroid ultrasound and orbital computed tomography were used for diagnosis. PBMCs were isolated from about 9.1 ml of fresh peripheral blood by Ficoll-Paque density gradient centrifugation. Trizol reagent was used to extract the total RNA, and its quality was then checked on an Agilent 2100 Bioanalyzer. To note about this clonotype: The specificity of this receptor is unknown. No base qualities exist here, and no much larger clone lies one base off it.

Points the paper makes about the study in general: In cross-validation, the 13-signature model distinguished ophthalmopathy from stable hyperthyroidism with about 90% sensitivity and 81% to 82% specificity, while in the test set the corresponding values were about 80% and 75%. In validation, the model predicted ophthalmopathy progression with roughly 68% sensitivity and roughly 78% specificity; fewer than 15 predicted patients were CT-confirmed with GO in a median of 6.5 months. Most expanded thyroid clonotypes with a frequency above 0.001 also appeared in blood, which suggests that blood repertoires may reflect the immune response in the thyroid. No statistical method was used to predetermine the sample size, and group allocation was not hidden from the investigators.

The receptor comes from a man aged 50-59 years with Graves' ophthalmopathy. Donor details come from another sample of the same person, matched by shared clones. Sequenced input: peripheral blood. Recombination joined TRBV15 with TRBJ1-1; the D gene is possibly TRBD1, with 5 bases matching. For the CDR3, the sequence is CATSRDWGTANTEAFF. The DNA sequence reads TGTGCCACCAGCAGAGATTGGGGCACAGCGAACACTGAAGCTTTCTTT.